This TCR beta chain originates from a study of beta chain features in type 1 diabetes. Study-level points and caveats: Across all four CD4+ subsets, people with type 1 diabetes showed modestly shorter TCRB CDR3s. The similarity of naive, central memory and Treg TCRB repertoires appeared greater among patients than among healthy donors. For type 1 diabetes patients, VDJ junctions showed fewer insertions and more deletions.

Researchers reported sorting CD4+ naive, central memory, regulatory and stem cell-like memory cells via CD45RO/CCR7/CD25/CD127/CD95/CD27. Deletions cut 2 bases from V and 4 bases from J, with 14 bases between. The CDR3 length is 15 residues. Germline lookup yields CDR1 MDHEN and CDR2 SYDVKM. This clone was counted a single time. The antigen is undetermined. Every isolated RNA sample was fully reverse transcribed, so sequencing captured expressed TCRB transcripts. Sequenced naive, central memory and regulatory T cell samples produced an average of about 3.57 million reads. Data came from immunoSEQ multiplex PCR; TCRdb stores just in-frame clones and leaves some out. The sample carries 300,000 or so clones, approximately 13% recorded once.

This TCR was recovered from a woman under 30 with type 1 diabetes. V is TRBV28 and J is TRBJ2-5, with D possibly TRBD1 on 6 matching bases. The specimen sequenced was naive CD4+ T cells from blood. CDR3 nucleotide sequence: TGTGCCAGCAGTTTAGTATGGCAGGGGAGAGAGACCCAGTACTTC. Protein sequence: CASSLVWQGRETQYF.